This TCR beta chain was sequenced during a study of T cells after yellow fever vaccination. Study context: Preparation of the low-cell-number fractions used SMART-Seq v4 Ultra Low Input. Findings and limits, study-wide: The booster response re-showed most primary clones: about 96% CD4, around 87% CD8.

TCRdb passed the 5' RACE reads through MiXCR, listing each CDR3 protein once. The sample shows 400,000 or so distinct CDR3 sequences, around 19% of them seen only once. Germline V gene lookup returns CDR1 SGHTA and CDR2 FQGNSA. Trimming took off 4 bases at V and 7 bases at J, with 17 bases between the two ends. CDR3 size: 15 residues. Notes on this clonotype: Its specificity is not known.

J is TRBJ1-5 and V is TRBV7-2, with D possibly matching TRBD1 (6 bases). This TCR was recovered from a man aged 18 to 30 who received the YFV17D yellow fever vaccine. The specimen comprised PBMCs, sampled before the yellow fever booster vaccination. This chain's CDR3 is CASSWGAGPDQPQHF. The CDR3 DNA reads TGTGCCAGCAGCTGGGGGGCCGGCCCGGACCAGCCCCAGCATTTT. The whole variable domain, remainder taken from reference TRBV7-2 and TRBJ1-5, is GAGVSQSPSNKVTEKGKDVELRCDPISGHTALYWYRQSLGQGLEFLIYFQGNSAPDKSGLPSDRFSAERTGGSVSTLTIQRTQQEDSAVYLCASSWGAGPDQPQHFGDGTRLSIL.